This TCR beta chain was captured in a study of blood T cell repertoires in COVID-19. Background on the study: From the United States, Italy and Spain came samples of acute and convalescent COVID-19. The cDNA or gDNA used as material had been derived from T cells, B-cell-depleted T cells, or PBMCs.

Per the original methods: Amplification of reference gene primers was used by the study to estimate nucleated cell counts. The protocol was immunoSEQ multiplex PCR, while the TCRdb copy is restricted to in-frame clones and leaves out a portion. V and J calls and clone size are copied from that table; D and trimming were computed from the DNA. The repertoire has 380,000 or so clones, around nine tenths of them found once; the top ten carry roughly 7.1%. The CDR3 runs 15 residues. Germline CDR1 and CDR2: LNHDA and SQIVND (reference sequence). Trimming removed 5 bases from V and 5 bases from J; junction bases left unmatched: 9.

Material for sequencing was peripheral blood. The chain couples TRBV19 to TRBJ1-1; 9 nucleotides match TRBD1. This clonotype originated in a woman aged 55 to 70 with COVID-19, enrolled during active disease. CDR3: CASSAQGTGRTEAFF. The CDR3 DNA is TGTGCCAGTAGTGCCCAGGGGACAGGGAGGACTGAAGCTTTCTTT.